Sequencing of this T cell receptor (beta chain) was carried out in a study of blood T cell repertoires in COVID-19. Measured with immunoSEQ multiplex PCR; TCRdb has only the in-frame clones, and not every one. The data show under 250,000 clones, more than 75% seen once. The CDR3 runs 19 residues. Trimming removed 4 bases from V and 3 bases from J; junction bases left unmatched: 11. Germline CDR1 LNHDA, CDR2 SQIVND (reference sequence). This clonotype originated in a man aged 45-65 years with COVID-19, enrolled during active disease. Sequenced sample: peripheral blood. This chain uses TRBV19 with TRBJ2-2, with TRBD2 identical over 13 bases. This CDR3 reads CASSSVGLAGSTDTGELFF. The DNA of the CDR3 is TGTGCCAGTAGTAGTGTGGGACTAGCGGGAAGTACGGACACCGGGGAGCTGTTTTTT.